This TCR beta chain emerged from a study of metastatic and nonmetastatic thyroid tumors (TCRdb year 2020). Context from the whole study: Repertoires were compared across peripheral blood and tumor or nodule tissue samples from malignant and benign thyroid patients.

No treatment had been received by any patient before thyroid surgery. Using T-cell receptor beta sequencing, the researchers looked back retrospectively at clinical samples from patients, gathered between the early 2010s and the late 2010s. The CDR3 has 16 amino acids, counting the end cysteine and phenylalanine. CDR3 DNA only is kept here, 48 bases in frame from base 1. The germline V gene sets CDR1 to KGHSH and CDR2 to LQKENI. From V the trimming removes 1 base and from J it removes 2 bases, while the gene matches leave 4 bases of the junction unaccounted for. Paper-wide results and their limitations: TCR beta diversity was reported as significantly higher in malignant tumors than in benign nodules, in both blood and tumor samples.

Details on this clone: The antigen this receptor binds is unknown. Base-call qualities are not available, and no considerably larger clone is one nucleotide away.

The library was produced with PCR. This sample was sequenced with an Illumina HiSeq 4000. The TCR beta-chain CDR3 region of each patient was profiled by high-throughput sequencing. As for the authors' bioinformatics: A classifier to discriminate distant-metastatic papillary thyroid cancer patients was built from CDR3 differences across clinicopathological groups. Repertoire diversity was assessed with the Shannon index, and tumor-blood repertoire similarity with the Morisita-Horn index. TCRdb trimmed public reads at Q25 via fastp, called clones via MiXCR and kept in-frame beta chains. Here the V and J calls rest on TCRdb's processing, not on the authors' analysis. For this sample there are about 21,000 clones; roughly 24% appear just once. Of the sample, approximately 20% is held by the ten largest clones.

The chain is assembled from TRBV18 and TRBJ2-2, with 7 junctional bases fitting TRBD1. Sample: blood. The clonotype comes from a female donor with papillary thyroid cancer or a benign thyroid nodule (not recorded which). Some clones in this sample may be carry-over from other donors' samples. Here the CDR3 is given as CASSPLQGVNTGELFF. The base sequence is TGTGCCAGCTCACCACTTCAGGGGGTTAACACCGGGGAGCTGTTTTTT.